The rows below give T cell receptor beta chains drawn from one sample of a study of beta chain features in type 1 diabetes. The protocol was immunoSEQ multiplex PCR, while the TCRdb copy is restricted to in-frame clones and leaves out a portion. In the table there are 130,000 to 150,000 clones, less than 8.5% of which are singletons. The sequenced material came from central memory CD4+ T cells from blood. Source of these receptors: a woman aged 25 to 39 in good health. Both conserved end residues are part of each CDR3. The D gene is left open where the match is weak. Clone size is given for some rows only: seen once, a few or many times, or a class if the clone is expanded.

size: many; D: TRBD2; V: TRBV30; J: TRBJ2-7; DNA: TGTGCCTGGAGTGTAAACGGGGGGTACGAGCAGTACTTC; CDR3: CAWSVNGGYEQYF
size: .; D: .; V: TRBV7-9; J: TRBJ2-5; DNA: TGTGCCAGCAGCCATCTCCAGGGGTCCTTGGAGACCCAGTACTTC; CDR3: CASSHLQGSLETQYF
size: few; D: TRBD2; V: TRBV27; J: TRBJ2-5; DNA: TGTGCCAGCAGCGAACTAGCGGGAGGTCCTGGAGAGACCCAGTACTTC; CDR3: CASSELAGGPGETQYF
size: few; D: TRBD1; V: TRBV15; J: TRBJ1-2; DNA: TGTGCCACCAGCAGAGAAAGCAGGGGGGGCTACACCTTC; CDR3: CATSRESRGGYTF
size: .; D: TRBD1; V: TRBV7-2; J: TRBJ2-7; DNA: TGTGCCAGCAGCTTTAACAGGGGCCACGAGCAGTACTTC; CDR3: CASSFNRGHEQYF
size: few; D: .; V: TRBV15; J: TRBJ2-7; DNA: TGTGCCACCAGAAATCGACAGTCCTACGAGCAGTACTTC; CDR3: CATRNRQSYEQYF
size: .; D: .; V: TRBV27; J: TRBJ1-4; DNA: TGTGCCAGCAGTCGTACCCAGTTAACTAATGAAAAACTGTTTTTT; CDR3: CASSRTQLTNEKLFF
size: few; D: .; V: TRBV28; J: TRBJ1-2; DNA: TGTGCCAGCAGTAGCCATGAGGGTTATTACACCTTC; CDR3: CASSSHEGYYTF
size: many; D: .; V: TRBV18; J: TRBJ2-4; DNA: TGTGCCAGCTCACCCAGTGTTGCAGATCAGTACTTC; CDR3: CASSPSVADQYF
size: .; D: TRBD1; V: TRBV28; J: TRBJ2-7; DNA: TGTGCCAGCAGTTTACCAGGGGGTTCCTACGAGCAGTACTTC; CDR3: CASSLPGGSYEQYF
size: .; D: .; V: TRBV7-9; J: TRBJ2-1; DNA: TGTGCCAGCAGCTTAGATGGTAGAGCGGGTGAGCAGTTCTTC; CDR3: CASSLDGRAGEQFF
size: .; D: TRBD2; V: TRBV19; J: TRBJ2-5; DNA: TGTGCCAGTAGTTCCGGGACTAGCGGGGGGTACACCCAGTACTTC; CDR3: CASSSGTSGGYTQYF
size: many; D: .; V: TRBV7-9; J: TRBJ2-3; DNA: TGTGCCAGCAGCCGAACCCAGGGAATCACAGATACGCAGTATTTT; CDR3: CASSRTQGITDTQYF
size: once; D: .; V: TRBV30; J: TRBJ2-2; DNA: TGTGCCTGGAGAAGTGGAGTGAACACCGGGGAGCTGTTTTTT; CDR3: CAWRSGVNTGELFF
size: .; D: .; V: TRBV12-2; J: TRBJ2-1; DNA: TGTGCAAGTCGCTCGGGACTAGCGGGAGGACGGAGCTCCTACAATGAGCAGTTCTTC; CDR3: CASRSGLAGGRSSYNEQFF
size: few; D: .; V: TRBV30; J: TRBJ1-1; DNA: TGTGCCTGGAGTAGAGCGAACACTGAAGCTTTCTTT; CDR3: CAWSRANTEAFF
size: few; D: .; V: TRBV6-6; J: TRBJ2-3; DNA: TGTGCCAGCAGCAGAGGGGATACGCAGTATTTT; CDR3: CASSRGDTQYF
size: .; D: TRBD1; V: TRBV7-3; J: TRBJ2-2; DNA: TGTGCCAGCAGCTCTCGACAGGGGGGGACCGGGGAGCTGTTTTTT; CDR3: CASSSRQGGTGELFF
size: .; D: .; V: TRBV7-3; J: TRBJ2-3; DNA: TGTGCCAGCAGCTTAAGGCAGGGTGTAGATACGCAGTATTTT; CDR3: CASSLRQGVDTQYF
size: few; D: .; V: TRBV18; J: TRBJ2-2; DNA: TGTGCCAGCTCGGAACAGGCCTTAGCTCGTCTTAACACCGGGGAGCTGTTTTTT; CDR3: CASSEQALARLNTGELFF